The rows below give T cell receptor beta chains drawn from one sample of a study of blood T cell repertoires in COVID-19. The protocol was immunoSEQ multiplex PCR, while the TCRdb copy is restricted to in-frame clones and leaves out a portion. This repertoire shows about 300,000 clones, 80% to 95% found once; its top ten account for around 2.2%. The sequenced material came from peripheral blood. All receptors derive from a woman aged 25 to 39 with COVID-19, enrolled during active disease. CDR3s include the opening cysteine and the closing phenylalanine or tryptophan. The order of the fields is clone size, V gene, J gene, D gene, CDR3 protein, CDR3 DNA. The D gene is left open where the match is weak. Not every row has a clone size; where given, it reads once, few, many or a size class.

NA	TRBV28	TRBJ1-1	NA	CASSWRKTPNTEAFF	TGTGCCAGCAGTTGGAGAAAAACCCCTAACACTGAAGCTTTCTTT
NA	TRBV6-5	TRBJ1-2	NA	CASSYRGLGYGYTF	TGTGCCAGCAGTTACAGGGGATTGGGGTATGGCTACACCTTC
NA	TRBV4-1	TRBJ2-1	TRBD2	CASRTSGSYNEQFF	TGCGCCAGCAGGACTAGCGGTTCCTACAATGAGCAGTTCTTC
NA	TRBV5-5	TRBJ2-4	NA	CASSLPSGDMDIQYF	TGTGCCAGCAGCTTGCCGAGCGGAGACATGGACATTCAGTACTTC
NA	TRBV27	TRBJ2-7	NA	CASSLEPAMEPGEQYF	TGTGCCAGCAGTTTAGAGCCGGCGATGGAGCCGGGGGAGCAGTACTTC
NA	TRBV4-1	TRBJ1-2	TRBD1	CASSRGGGQGPYGYTF	TGCGCCAGCAGCCGTGGGGGGGGACAGGGCCCCTATGGCTACACCTTC
NA	TRBV6-5	TRBJ2-7	NA	CASSPQRAGYEQYF	TGTGCCAGCAGCCCACAGCGGGCGGGCTACGAGCAGTACTTC
NA	TRBV12-3/TRBV12-4	TRBJ1-2	NA	CASSPTHFYGYTF	TGTGCCAGCAGCCCGACACACTTCTATGGCTACACCTTC
NA	TRBV10-3	TRBJ2-7	TRBD2	CAISELAGGQYEQYF	TGTGCCATCAGTGAACTTGCGGGGGGGCAATACGAGCAGTACTTC
NA	TRBV7-2	TRBJ1-5	NA	CASSLAVSNQPQHF	TGTGCCAGCAGCTTAGCCGTCTCCAATCAGCCCCAGCATTTT
NA	TRBV30	TRBJ1-1	TRBD1	CAWSDRGYTEAFF	TGTGCCTGGAGTGACAGGGGGTACACTGAAGCTTTCTTT
NA	TRBV6-5	TRBJ1-2	NA	CASSYDQVLNYGYTF	TGTGCCAGCAGTTACGACCAGGTTCTTAACTATGGCTACACCTTC
many	TRBV24-1	TRBJ2-1	NA	CATGEGGSYNEQFF	TGTGCCACCGGAGAAGGGGGTTCCTACAATGAGCAGTTCTTC
NA	TRBV7-9	TRBJ1-2	TRBD1	CASSPGQVINRGYTF	TGTGCCAGCAGCCCCGGACAGGTCATTAATCGTGGCTACACCTTC
NA	TRBV7-2	TRBJ2-1	TRBD2	CASSSGGRKRYNEQFF	TGTGCCAGCAGCTCCGGGGGGAGAAAGAGGTACAATGAGCAGTTCTTC
NA	TRBV10-2	TRBJ2-1	TRBD2	CASSVGLAGGSNEQFF	TGCGCCAGCAGTGTGGGACTAGCGGGGGGGTCCAATGAGCAGTTCTTC
NA	TRBV25-1	TRBJ1-2	NA	CASSRSFGYTF	TGTGCCAGCAGTCGTTCTTTTGGCTACACCTTC